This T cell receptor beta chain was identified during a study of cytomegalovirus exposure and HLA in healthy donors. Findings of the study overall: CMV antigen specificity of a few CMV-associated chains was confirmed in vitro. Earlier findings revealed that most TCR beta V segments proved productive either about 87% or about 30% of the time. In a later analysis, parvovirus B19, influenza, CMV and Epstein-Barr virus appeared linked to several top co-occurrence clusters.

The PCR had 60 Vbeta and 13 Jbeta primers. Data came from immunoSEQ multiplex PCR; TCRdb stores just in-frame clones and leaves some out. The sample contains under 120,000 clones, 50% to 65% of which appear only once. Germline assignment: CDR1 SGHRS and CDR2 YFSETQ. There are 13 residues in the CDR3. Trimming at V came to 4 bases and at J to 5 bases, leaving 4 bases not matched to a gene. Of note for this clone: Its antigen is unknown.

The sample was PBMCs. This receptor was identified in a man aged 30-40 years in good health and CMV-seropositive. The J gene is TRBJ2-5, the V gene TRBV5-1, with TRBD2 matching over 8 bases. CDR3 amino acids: CASSGASGETQYF. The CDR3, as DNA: TGCGCCAGCAGCGGGGCTAGCGGGGAGACCCAGTACTTC.